The clone carrying this T cell receptor (beta chain) has only a few counts. This record belongs to a study of blood T cell repertoires in COVID-19. Study-level background: Samples taken during acute and convalescent COVID-19 were collected in the United States, Italy and Spain. Sources were T cells, B-cell-depleted T cells, or PBMCs; the material itself was cDNA or gDNA.

V was shortened by 2 bases and J by 4 bases, with 11 bases between the two germline ends. Germline values: CDR1 MNHNY, CDR2 SVGAGI (reference sequence). The CDR3 runs to 14 residues. Methods used by the authors: Amplification from reference gene primers served as the basis for estimated nucleated cell counts. The protocol was immunoSEQ multiplex PCR, while the TCRdb copy is restricted to in-frame clones and leaves out a portion. That table furnishes V, J and clone size, whereas the DNA furnished D and trimming. Among about 190,000 clones listed, around nine tenths were seen once. This clonotype was sampled from a middle-aged woman who had recovered from COVID-19. This chain links TRBV6-6 with TRBJ1-1, with D maybe TRBD1 (5 bases). Input material: peripheral blood. The CDR3 coding sequence is TGTGCCAGCAGTTACCCTGGCCAGGGCACTGAAGCTTTCTTT. It specifies CASSYPGQGTEAFF.